This is a list of T cell receptor beta chains from one sample in a study of early stage breast cancer tumors. TCRdb keeps only in-frame clones here, not all; method: immunoSEQ multiplex PCR. Among 50,000 to 65,000 clones listed, around 80% were seen once. Material for sequencing was blood. The receptors stem from a person between 30 and 45 years old with breast cancer. Each CDR3 is given with its conserved first and last residue. The D gene is left open where the match is weak. Where a row states a size, it is once, few, many or the class of an expanded clone; other rows omit it.

abundance,d_gene,j_gene,v_gene,CDR3nt,CDR3aa
NA,NA,TRBJ2-7,TRBV6-6,TGTGCCAGCGTAGGGGACTCCTACGAGCAGTACTTC,CASVGDSYEQYF
NA,NA,TRBJ2-2,TRBV9,TGTGCCAGCAGCGTGGGCGGCGCGAACACCGGGGAGCTGTTTTTT,CASSVGGANTGELFF
NA,NA,TRBJ1-1,TRBV16,TGTGCCAGCGGTCGGGACAACCCTGAAGCTTTCTTT,CASGRDNPEAFF
few,TRBD1,TRBJ1-2,TRBV5-4,TGTGCCAGCAGCTTGCTAGGGGGCGCTGGGGGCTACACCTTC,CASSLLGGAGGYTF
NA,TRBD1,TRBJ2-7,TRBV30,TGTGCCTGGAGACCTCCGGGACAGGGGGTGCAGTACTTC,CAWRPPGQGVQYF
NA,NA,TRBJ2-7,TRBV2,TGTGCCAGCTGCGACAGGTCCCACGAGCAGTACTTC,CASCDRSHEQYF
NA,TRBD2,TRBJ2-1,TRBV15,TGTGCCACCAGTGATGCGGGAGGGCCGATCTACAATGAGCAGTTCTTC,CATSDAGGPIYNEQFF
NA,TRBD2,TRBJ2-5,TRBV5-4,TGTGCCAGCAGCCCTAGCGGGATAGAGACCCAGTACTTC,CASSPSGIETQYF
NA,NA,TRBJ2-2,TRBV2,TGTGCCAGCAGTGAAAACAGGAAGGACACCGGGGAGCTGTTTTTT,CASSENRKDTGELFF
NA,NA,TRBJ2-3,TRBV7-9,TGTGCCAGCAGCTCCGGGACGTTCGAGCCAGATACGCAGTATTTT,CASSSGTFEPDTQYF
NA,NA,TRBJ1-3,TRBV30,TGTGCCTGGATTTTCGAAGTCGTCTCTGGAAACACCATATATTTT,CAWIFEVVSGNTIYF
NA,NA,TRBJ2-7,TRBV18,TGTGCCAGCTCAAAACAGGGTACCCTAAATTCCTACGAGCAGTACTTC,CASSKQGTLNSYEQYF
few,NA,TRBJ1-6,TRBV30,TGTGCCTGGTACAGGGATGGTTCACCCCTCCACTTT,CAWYRDGSPLHF
once,NA,TRBJ1-3,TRBV5-1,TGCGCCAGCAGCCCTGAGGCGGGATCTGGAAACACCATATATTTT,CASSPEAGSGNTIYF
NA,NA,TRBJ2-5,TRBV19,TGTGCCAGTAGTCTATCCCATAGGTACCAAGAGACCCAGTACTTC,CASSLSHRYQETQYF
NA,TRBD1,TRBJ1-4,TRBV5-4,TGTGCCAGCAGCACACAGGGGGCAGTTGAAAAACTGTTTTTT,CASSTQGAVEKLFF
NA,NA,TRBJ1-5,TRBV2,TGTGCCAGCAGGGAAACCGGGACAATGAACCGGCAGCCCCAGCATTTT,CASRETGTMNRQPQHF
few,NA,TRBJ2-3,TRBV6-1,TGTGCCAGCATGGGTAGGTCTAGAGGTACAGATACGCAGTATTTT,CASMGRSRGTDTQYF
NA,TRBD2,TRBJ2-1,TRBV2,TGTGCCAGCAGCGTCATGGGGACTAGCGGGAGGGGAGACCAGTTCTTC,CASSVMGTSGRGDQFF
NA,NA,TRBJ2-3,TRBV7-6,TGTGCCAGCAGCTTAGTGTCAGATACGCAGTATTTT,CASSLVSDTQYF
NA,TRBD2,TRBJ2-7,TRBV7-2,TGTGCCAGCAGCCCGAGACCTAGCGGAGACTACGAGCAGTACTTC,CASSPRPSGDYEQYF
NA,NA,TRBJ2-7,TRBV6-5,TGTGCCAGCAGTACCCAGACTAAACCCTACGAGCAGTACTTC,CASSTQTKPYEQYF
NA,NA,TRBJ2-7,TRBV27,TGTGCCAGCACCGGACAAAACTCCTACGAGCAGTACTTC,CASTGQNSYEQYF
few,NA,TRBJ1-6,TRBV11-2,TGTGCCAGCGGAGAGGGATCCTATAATTCACCCCTCCACTTT,CASGEGSYNSPLHF
NA,TRBD2,TRBJ2-1,TRBV30,TGTGCCTGGGGTCGTGGACTAGCGGAATTCAATGAGCAGTTCTTC,CAWGRGLAEFNEQFF
NA,NA,TRBJ2-1,TRBV7-9,TGTGCCAGCAGCTTTGGGCAGTACAATGAGCAGTTCTTC,CASSFGQYNEQFF
NA,NA,TRBJ2-2,TRBV11-2,TGTGCCAGCCAACCCAAGGAGAACACCGGGGAGCTGTTTTTT,CASQPKENTGELFF
NA,TRBD2,TRBJ2-3,TRBV7-3,TGTGCCAGCAGCCCGGGGACTAGCGGGTACACAGATACGCAGTATTTT,CASSPGTSGYTDTQYF
NA,NA,TRBJ2-1,TRBV5-1,TGCGCCAGCAGTTTTGCAGAGCTCTACAATGAGCAGTTCTTC,CASSFAELYNEQFF
NA,TRBD2,TRBJ2-1,TRBV11-2,TGTGCCAGCAGCCCAGGACTAGGATTCTACAATGAGCAGTTCTTC,CASSPGLGFYNEQFF
NA,TRBD2,TRBJ2-1,TRBV7-9,TGTGCCAGCAGCTGGCGGACTAGCGGCGTCAATGAGCAGTTCTTC,CASSWRTSGVNEQFF
few,NA,TRBJ2-2,TRBV19,TGTGCCAGTACCCTCGACGGGAACACCGGGGAGCTGTTTTTT,CASTLDGNTGELFF
NA,TRBD1,TRBJ2-7,TRBV9,TGTGCCAGCAGCGCCTCCGGGACAGGGATCTACGAGCAGTACTTC,CASSASGTGIYEQYF
NA,NA,TRBJ2-7,TRBV5-5,TGTGCCAGCAGCTTGGCCAAAGGCTACGAGCAGTACTTC,CASSLAKGYEQYF
few,NA,TRBJ1-1,TRBV4-3,TGCGCCAGCAGCCAGGACAGAAACACTGAAGCTTTCTTT,CASSQDRNTEAFF
NA,NA,TRBJ2-7,TRBV5-6,TGTGCCAGCAGCTCGGTTAAACAGCTCTACGAGCAGTACTTC,CASSSVKQLYEQYF
NA,NA,TRBJ1-1,TRBV7-9,TGTGCCAGCACCCGGGTCGCAGGGACGAACACTGAAGCTTTCTTT,CASTRVAGTNTEAFF
once,TRBD1,TRBJ1-4,TRBV18,TGTGCCAGCTCACCATTCCAGGGACAGGGAGGAGAAAAACTGTTTTTT,CASSPFQGQGGEKLFF
few,NA,TRBJ1-2,TRBV4-2,TGTGCCAGCAGCCAAGGGAACTATGGCTACACCTTC,CASSQGNYGYTF
NA,NA,TRBJ2-2,TRBV5-1,TGCGCCAGCAGCTTGGGACTGGCCTACACCGGGGAGCTGTTTTTT,CASSLGLAYTGELFF
NA,NA,TRBJ2-1,TRBV4-2,TGTGCCAGCAGCCAAGCCCCCCCTGATTTTTGGTCCTACAATGAGCAGTTCTTC,CASSQAPPDFWSYNEQFF